Listed below are T cell receptor beta chains from one sample, sequenced in a study of shared clonotypes between healthy human individuals. Repertoires were generated with immunoSEQ multiplex PCR, while TCRdb's copy carries only in-frame clones and drops some. The sample lists some 2,000,000 clones; 95% were seen once. Sequencing was done on a sample of naive CD4+ T cells sorted from blood. These receptor sequences come from a man aged 18 to 35 in good health. Both conserved end residues are part of each CDR3. The order of the fields is V gene, J gene, D gene, clone size, CDR3 DNA, CDR3 protein. The D gene is left open where the match is weak. Size tells how often a clone was seen (once, few, many) or the class of an expanded clone, and some rows leave it out.

>TRBV7-3|TRBJ2-1|TRBD2|NA
TGTGCCAGCAGCCTTAGCGGGGGTTCCTACAATGAGCAGTTCTTC
CASSLSGGSYNEQFF
>TRBV6-5|TRBJ1-2|NA|NA
TGTGCCAGCAGGAAGGACGGAATCTATGGCTACACCTTC
CASRKDGIYGYTF
>TRBV28|TRBJ1-2|NA|NA
TGTGCCAGCAGTTTAGGGGTTGGCTATGGCTACACCTTC
CASSLGVGYGYTF
>TRBV11-2|TRBJ2-5|TRBD1|NA
TGTGCCAGCAGCTACGGTGTAGGGGGCAACGTAAAGGAGACCCAGTACTTC
CASSYGVGGNVKETQYF
>TRBV10-3|TRBJ2-7|NA|NA
TGTGCCATCAGTGAAATAGTCTACGAGCAGTACTTC
CAISEIVYEQYF
>TRBV27|TRBJ2-7|NA|NA
TGTGCCTTGGGGCCAGGGTGTTACGAGCAGTACTTC
CALGPGCYEQYF
>TRBV19|TRBJ1-2|NA|NA
TGTGCCAGTACCCCTCAAGGGCGGGGACGAGTCTATGGCTACACCTTC
CASTPQGRGRVYGYTF
>TRBV6-5|TRBJ2-7|TRBD2|NA
TGTGCCAGCAGTCGGCTAGCGGGAGGGCCTTACGAGCAGTACTTC
CASSRLAGGPYEQYF
>TRBV11-2|TRBJ2-7|TRBD1|NA
TGTGCCAGCAGCCCAAGACAGGGCCCCCACGAGCAGTACTTC
CASSPRQGPHEQYF
>TRBV29-1|TRBJ1-1|TRBD1|once
TGCAGCGCGGGACAGGGGAATACTGAAGCTTTCTTT
CSAGQGNTEAFF
>TRBV6-5|TRBJ2-1|NA|NA
TGTGCCAGCAGTTACACCAACCTCCAAGAGCAGTTCTTC
CASSYTNLQEQFF
>TRBV10-3|TRBJ1-5|TRBD1|NA
TGTGCCATCAGTGGGACAGGGGGCAGTCAGCCCCAGCATTTT
CAISGTGGSQPQHF
>TRBV6-1|TRBJ2-3|TRBD1|NA
TGTGCCAGCAGTGACCGGGACAGGGGGAAGGATACGCAGTATTTT
CASSDRDRGKDTQYF
>TRBV7-6|TRBJ2-7|TRBD1|NA
TGTGCCAGCAGCTTACCGGGACAGGGGGGCGAGCAGTACTTC
CASSLPGQGGEQYF
>TRBV11-2|TRBJ1-5|NA|few
TGTGCCAGCAGCATGAACAGGGTTGGCCAGCCCCAGCATTTT
CASSMNRVGQPQHF
>TRBV5-1|TRBJ2-1|NA|NA
TGCGCCAGCAGCTTGGAGGCATTAAACAATGAGCAGTTCTTC
CASSLEALNNEQFF
>TRBV6-5|TRBJ1-2|NA|NA
TGTGCCAGCAGTTACTCGATAGTCGGCGGTCCCCATGGCTACACCTTC
CASSYSIVGGPHGYTF
>TRBV29-1|TRBJ1-2|TRBD1|NA
TGCAGCGCCTGGGACAGGGCTTTTGGCTACACCTTC
CSAWDRAFGYTF
>TRBV27|TRBJ2-2|NA|NA
TGTGCCAGCAGTTTTTCCAGGCACACCGGGGAGCTGTTTTTT
CASSFSRHTGELFF
>TRBV6-6|TRBJ1-6|NA|NA
TGTGCCAGCAGCCGGACGGGAAATTCACCCCTCCACTTT
CASSRTGNSPLHF
>TRBV7-3|TRBJ2-5|NA|NA
TGTGCCAGCAGCCCCCGGGGGCCGGGAGAGACCCAGTACTTC
CASSPRGPGETQYF
>TRBV6-1|TRBJ1-5|TRBD1|NA
TGTGCCATCGCGTTCCTTCAGGGGGCAGGTCAGCCCCAGCATTTT
CAIAFLQGAGQPQHF
>TRBV2|TRBJ1-5|NA|NA
TGTGCCAGCAGTGAGCAGGGGAATCAGCCCCAGCATTTT
CASSEQGNQPQHF
>TRBV2|TRBJ1-6|NA|few
TGTGCCAGCAGGGACGGCAATTCACCCCTCCACTTT
CASRDGNSPLHF
>TRBV28|TRBJ1-2|NA|NA
TGTGCCAGCAGTGAATTGGGTTCCACGAGCTACACCTTC
CASSELGSTSYTF
>TRBV6-6|TRBJ2-1|NA|NA
TGTGCCAGCGGCGGGGTCCAGGGGCCCAATGAGCAGTTCTTC
CASGGVQGPNEQFF
>TRBV6-6|TRBJ1-1|NA|NA
TGTGCCAGCAGTACACCCATGAACACTGAAGCTTTCTTT
CASSTPMNTEAFF
>TRBV10-1|TRBJ2-3|TRBD2|NA
TGCGCCAGCAGTGCAGGGACTAGCGGGTCCACAGATACGCAGTATTTT
CASSAGTSGSTDTQYF
>TRBV19|TRBJ2-7|TRBD1|NA
TGTGCCAGTAGCCCTTCGCCAGGGGGCCAATACGAGCAGTACTTC
CASSPSPGGQYEQYF
>TRBV6-6|TRBJ2-5|NA|NA
TGTGCCAGCAGTCCATGGGGGCAGGAGACCCAGTACTTC
CASSPWGQETQYF
>TRBV29-1|TRBJ1-4|TRBD1|NA
TGCAGCGTTGGGACAGGGCCTAATGAAAAACTGTTTTTT
CSVGTGPNEKLFF
>TRBV10-3|TRBJ2-3|NA|NA
TGTGCCATCAGTGAGCCAGGTCGTTTTGATACGCAGTATTTT
CAISEPGRFDTQYF
>TRBV6-1|TRBJ1-5|NA|NA
TGTGCCAGCAGGGGGGACATTAGCAATCAGCCCCAGCATTTT
CASRGDISNQPQHF
>TRBV5-1|TRBJ1-1|NA|NA
TGCGCCAGCAGCTTGCCCCGGGACACTGAAGCTTTCTTT
CASSLPRDTEAFF
>TRBV2|TRBJ1-1|NA|once
TGTGCCAGCGCCCGTTCCCCATCGAACACTGAAGCTTTCTTT
CASARSPSNTEAFF
>TRBV5-6|TRBJ2-7|NA|NA
TGTGCCAGCAGCCCCGGACGGAGGGATCAGCAGTACTTC
CASSPGRRDQQYF
>TRBV5-1|TRBJ1-1|NA|NA
TGCGCCAGCAGCCTACCTCGGGGGGCGCCTACTACCCTCACTGAAGCTTTCTTT
CASSLPRGAPTTLTEAFF
>TRBV30|TRBJ1-5|NA|NA
TGTGCCTGGAGTATTGCCGACGGTCAGCCCCAGCATTTT
CAWSIADGQPQHF
>TRBV9|TRBJ1-1|NA|NA
TGTGCCAGCGGTGGAGCAGCTTATATGAACACTGAAGCTTTCTTT
CASGGAAYMNTEAFF
>TRBV7-9|TRBJ2-1|NA|NA
TGTGCCAGCAGCATTTCGCCCGTCTACAATGAGCAGTTCTTC
CASSISPVYNEQFF
>TRBV7-2|TRBJ2-7|TRBD1|NA
TGTGCCAGCAGCTCATCTGGGACAGTTGAGCAGTACTTC
CASSSSGTVEQYF
>TRBV7-2|TRBJ2-1|NA|NA
TGTGCCAGCAGTTTGTCTAGGGACAATGAGCAGTTCTTC
CASSLSRDNEQFF
>TRBV7-2|TRBJ2-7|NA|NA
TGTGCCAGCAGCCCAAGGACAACCGTCATGGCCTACGAGCAGTACTTC
CASSPRTTVMAYEQYF
>TRBV7-2|TRBJ2-1|NA|NA
TGTGCCAGCAGCTTAGTCAACGGACACAATGAGCAGTTCTTC
CASSLVNGHNEQFF
>TRBV10-3|TRBJ1-1|NA|NA
TGTGCCATCAGTGATGGGGATCTGGTAGGTGACACTGAAGCTTTCTTT
CAISDGDLVGDTEAFF
>TRBV7-2|TRBJ2-7|NA|NA
TGTGCCAGCAGCTTAGGGGGGGCAGCGACAACCTACGAGCAGTACTTC
CASSLGGAATTYEQYF
>TRBV5-1|TRBJ2-1|TRBD1|NA
TGCGCCAGCAGCCAGGGACAGGGCCAGTGGAGCTCCTACAATGAGCAGTTCTTC
CASSQGQGQWSSYNEQFF
>TRBV6-5|TRBJ2-7|TRBD1|once
TGTGCCAGCAGTTACAGTGGACAGGGACTCTCCTACGAGCAGTACTTC
CASSYSGQGLSYEQYF
>TRBV10-2|TRBJ1-1|NA|NA
TGCGCCAGCAGTGTAGACTATACACTAACAGGCTCCACTGAAGCTTTCTTT
CASSVDYTLTGSTEAFF
>TRBV7-2|TRBJ2-5|TRBD2|NA
TGTGCCAGCAGCTTAGCGCGGACTAGCGGGAGTCTTGAGACCCAGTACTTC
CASSLARTSGSLETQYF